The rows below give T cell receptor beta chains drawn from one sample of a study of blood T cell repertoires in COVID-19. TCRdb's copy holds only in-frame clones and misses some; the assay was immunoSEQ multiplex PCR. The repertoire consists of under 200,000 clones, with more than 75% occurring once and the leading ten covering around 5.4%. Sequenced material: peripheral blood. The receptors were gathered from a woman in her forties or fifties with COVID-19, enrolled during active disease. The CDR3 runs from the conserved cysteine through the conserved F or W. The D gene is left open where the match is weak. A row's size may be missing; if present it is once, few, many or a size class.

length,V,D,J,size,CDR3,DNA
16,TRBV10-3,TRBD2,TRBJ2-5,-,CAISGSGGQVSETQYF,TGTGCCATCAGTGGTAGCGGGGGGCAGGTCTCCGAGACCCAGTACTTC
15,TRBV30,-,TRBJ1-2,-,CAWSVFKSGGYGYTF,TGTGCCTGGAGTGTATTTAAGTCGGGGGGCTATGGCTACACCTTC
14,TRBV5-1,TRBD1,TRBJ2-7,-,CASSLGTGEYEQYF,TGCGCCAGCAGCTTGGGGACAGGGGAGTACGAGCAGTACTTC
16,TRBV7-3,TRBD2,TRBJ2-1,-,CASSPLGAGGLNEQFF,TGTGCCAGCAGCCCCCTTGGCGCGGGGGGCCTCAATGAGCAGTTCTTC
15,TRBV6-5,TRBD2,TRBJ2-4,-,CASSQWAGVENIQYF,TGTGCCAGCAGCCAGTGGGCGGGGGTCGAAAACATTCAGTACTTC
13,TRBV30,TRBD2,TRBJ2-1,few,CAWQRGGVDEQFF,TGTGCCTGGCAGCGGGGGGGCGTCGATGAGCAGTTCTTC
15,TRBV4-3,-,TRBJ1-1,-,CASSQRALGGTEAFF,TGCGCCAGCAGCCAGAGGGCCCTAGGGGGAACTGAAGCTTTCTTT
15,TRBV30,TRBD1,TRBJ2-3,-,CAWSSRTGAEDTQYF,TGTGCCTGGAGTTCCCGGACAGGGGCGGAAGATACGCAGTATTTT
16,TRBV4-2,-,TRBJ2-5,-,CASSREPGTPQETQYF,TGTGCCAGCAGCCGGGAGCCCGGGACACCTCAAGAGACCCAGTACTTC
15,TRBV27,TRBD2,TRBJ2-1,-,CASSWSGGAQNEQFF,TGTGCCAGCAGTTGGAGCGGGGGGGCCCAAAATGAGCAGTTCTTC
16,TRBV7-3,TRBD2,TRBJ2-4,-,CASSSNPPSGGNIQYF,TGTGCCAGCAGCTCTAATCCCCCTAGCGGGGGGAACATTCAGTACTTC
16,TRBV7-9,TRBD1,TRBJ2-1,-,CASSALGTDPWDEQFF,TGTGCCAGCAGCGCCCTCGGGACAGACCCTTGGGATGAGCAGTTCTTC
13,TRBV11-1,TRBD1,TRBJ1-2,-,CASSLQQGTGYTF,TGTGCCAGCAGCTTACAACAGGGGACTGGCTACACCTTC
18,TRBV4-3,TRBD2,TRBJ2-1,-,CASSEGPSGGDSAGEQFF,TGCGCCAGCAGCGAAGGTCCTAGCGGGGGGGATTCCGCCGGTGAGCAGTTCTTC
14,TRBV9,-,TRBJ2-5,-,CASSVGPGLETQYF,TGTGCCAGCAGCGTAGGCCCGGGTTTGGAGACCCAGTACTTC
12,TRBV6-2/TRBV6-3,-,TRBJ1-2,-,CASSYSAIGYTF,TGTGCCAGCAGTTACTCGGCCATCGGCTACACCTTC
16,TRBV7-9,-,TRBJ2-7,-,CASSLVSWGAGYEQYF,TGTGCCAGCAGCTTAGTGTCTTGGGGAGCGGGCTACGAGCAGTACTTC
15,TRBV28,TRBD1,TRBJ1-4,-,CASSLYGTGFEKLFF,TGTGCCAGCAGTTTATACGGGACAGGGTTTGAAAAACTGTTTTTT
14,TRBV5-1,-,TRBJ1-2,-,CASSSGTTAYGYTF,TGCGCCAGCAGCTCCGGGACAACGGCCTATGGCTACACCTTC
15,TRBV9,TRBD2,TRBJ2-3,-,CASSTSGGAVDTQYF,TGTGCCAGCAGCACTTCCGGGGGGGCCGTAGATACGCAGTATTTT
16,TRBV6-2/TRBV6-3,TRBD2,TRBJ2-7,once,CASSYLRGGSSYEQYF,TGTGCCAGCAGTTACCTTCGAGGCGGGAGCTCCTACGAGCAGTACTTC
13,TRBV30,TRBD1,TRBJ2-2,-,CAWSAQGTGELFF,TGTGCCTGGAGTGCACAGGGGACCGGGGAGCTGTTTTTT
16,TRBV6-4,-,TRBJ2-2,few,CASSDSRGLNTGELFF,TGTGCCAGCAGTGACTCTAGAGGGCTAAACACCGGGGAGCTGTTTTTT
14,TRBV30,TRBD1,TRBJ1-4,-,CAWSKQGAWEKLFF,TGTGCCTGGAGTAAACAGGGGGCCTGGGAAAAACTGTTTTTT
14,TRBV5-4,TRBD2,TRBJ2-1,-,CASSLGLGANEQFF,TGTGCCAGCAGCTTAGGACTAGGCGCGAATGAGCAGTTCTTC
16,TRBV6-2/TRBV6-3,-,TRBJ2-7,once,CASSFVFRDKPYEQYF,TGTGCCAGCAGCTTCGTCTTCCGGGACAAACCCTACGAGCAGTACTTC
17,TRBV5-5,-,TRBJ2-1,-,CASSLVGTPSSYNEQFF,TGTGCCAGCAGCTTGGTCGGGACACCGAGCTCCTACAATGAGCAGTTCTTC
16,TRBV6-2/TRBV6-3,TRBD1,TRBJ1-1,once,CASSYWGDRRNTEAFF,TGTGCCAGCAGTTATTGGGGGGACAGGAGGAACACTGAAGCTTTCTTT
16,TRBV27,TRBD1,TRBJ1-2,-,CASSPGTGLHNYGYTF,TGTGCCAGCAGCCCCGGGACAGGGCTACATAACTATGGCTACACCTTC
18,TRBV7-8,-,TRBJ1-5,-,CASSLGSAGSSDNQPQHF,TGTGCCAGCAGCTTAGGTTCGGCAGGATCCTCGGACAATCAGCCCCAGCATTTT
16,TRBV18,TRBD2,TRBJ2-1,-,CASSPGTSGAYNEQFF,TGTGCCAGCTCACCCGGGACTAGCGGGGCCTACAATGAGCAGTTCTTC
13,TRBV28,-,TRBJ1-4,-,CASSPGQSEKLFF,TGTGCCAGCAGCCCAGGGCAGTCTGAAAAACTGTTTTTT
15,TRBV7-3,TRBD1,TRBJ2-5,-,CASSPGTGGGETQYF,TGTGCCAGCAGCCCCGGGACAGGGGGTGGAGAGACCCAGTACTTC
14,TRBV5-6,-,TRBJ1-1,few,CASSLRRGNTEAFF,TGTGCCAGCAGCCTCAGACGAGGGAATACTGAAGCTTTCTTT
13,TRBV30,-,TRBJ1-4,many,CAWSLGGTEKLFF,TGTGCCTGGAGTCTCGGCGGGACTGAAAAACTGTTTTTT
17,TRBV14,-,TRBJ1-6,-,CASSQEMWVAGNSPLHF,TGTGCCAGCAGCCAAGAAATGTGGGTGGCAGGAAATTCACCCCTCCACTTT
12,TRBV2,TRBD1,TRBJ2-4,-,CASTRDRNIQYF,TGTGCCAGCACTCGGGACAGAAACATTCAGTACTTC
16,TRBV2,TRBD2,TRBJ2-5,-,CASKTSGAWYQETQYF,TGTGCCAGCAAAACTAGCGGGGCCTGGTACCAAGAGACCCAGTACTTC
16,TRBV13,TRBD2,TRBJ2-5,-,CASSTRLAGGIETQYF,TGTGCCAGCAGCACCCGACTAGCGGGGGGAATAGAGACCCAGTACTTC
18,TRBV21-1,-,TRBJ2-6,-,CASLTRDRGIPGANVLTF,TGTGCCAGCTTAACCCGGGACAGGGGTATACCTGGGGCCAACGTCCTGACTTTC
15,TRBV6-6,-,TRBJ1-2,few,CASSYRIGQNYGYTF,TGTGCCAGCAGTTATCGAATAGGACAGAATTATGGCTACACCTTC
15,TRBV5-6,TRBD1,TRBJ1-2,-,CASSLSQGAGYGYTF,TGTGCCAGCAGCTTGAGTCAGGGGGCTGGCTATGGCTACACCTTC
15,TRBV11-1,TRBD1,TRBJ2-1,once,CASSSGTGGYNEQFF,TGTGCCAGCAGCTCAGGGACAGGGGGCTACAATGAGCAGTTCTTC
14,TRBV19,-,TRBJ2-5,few,CASSIVGLLETQYF,TGTGCCAGTAGTATAGTTGGGCTGCTGGAGACCCAGTACTTC
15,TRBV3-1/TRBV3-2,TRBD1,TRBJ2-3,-,CASSQRTGGSDTQYF,TGTGCCAGCAGCCAGCGGACAGGGGGCTCGGATACGCAGTATTTT
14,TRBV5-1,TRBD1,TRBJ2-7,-,CASSGDRVRDEQYF,TGCGCCAGCAGCGGGGACAGGGTACGAGACGAGCAGTACTTC
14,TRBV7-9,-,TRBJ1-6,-,CASSIQGGNSPLHF,TGTGCCAGCAGCATACAGGGTGGAAATTCACCCCTCCACTTT
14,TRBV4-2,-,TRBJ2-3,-,CASSQVSGTDTQYF,TGTGCCAGCAGCCAAGTTTCTGGCACAGATACGCAGTATTTT
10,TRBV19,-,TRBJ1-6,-,CATGGSPLHF,TGTGCCACGGGGGGATCACCCCTCCACTTT
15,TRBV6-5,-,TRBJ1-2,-,CASSSDTLDSYGYTF,TGTGCCAGCAGCTCGGACACTCTGGACAGCTATGGCTACACCTTC
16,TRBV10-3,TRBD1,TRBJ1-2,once,CATKPISGQGANGYTF,TGTGCCACCAAACCTATTTCTGGACAGGGGGCTAATGGCTACACCTTC
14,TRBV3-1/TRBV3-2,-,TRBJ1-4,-,CASSQDSMGGFLFF,TGTGCCAGCAGCCAAGATTCGATGGGAGGGTTTCTGTTTTTT
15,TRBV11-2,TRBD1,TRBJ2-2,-,CASSLVTGDTGELFF,TGTGCCAGCAGCTTAGTAACAGGGGACACCGGGGAGCTGTTTTTT
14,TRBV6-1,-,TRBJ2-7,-,CASSEDRALYEQYF,TGTGCCAGCAGTGAAGACAGGGCCCTATACGAGCAGTACTTC
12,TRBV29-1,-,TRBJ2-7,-,CSVFPRGREQYF,TGCAGCGTGTTCCCCAGGGGAAGGGAGCAGTACTTC
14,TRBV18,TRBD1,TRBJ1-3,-,CASSPGQGINTIYF,TGTGCCAGCTCCCCTGGACAGGGAATTAACACCATATATTTT
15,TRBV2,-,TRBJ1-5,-,CASSEMAGLYQPQHF,TGTGCCAGCAGTGAAATGGCAGGGCTATATCAGCCCCAGCATTTT
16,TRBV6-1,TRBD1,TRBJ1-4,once,CASSDRDRGHGEKLFF,TGTGCCAGCAGTGACCGGGACAGGGGGCACGGTGAAAAACTGTTTTTT
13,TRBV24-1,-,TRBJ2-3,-,CATKGRDTDTQYF,TGTGCCACCAAGGGCAGGGACACAGATACGCAGTATTTT
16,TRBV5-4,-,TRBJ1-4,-,CASSSQGNKANEKLFF,TGTGCCAGCAGCTCCCAGGGTAATAAGGCTAATGAAAAACTGTTTTTT